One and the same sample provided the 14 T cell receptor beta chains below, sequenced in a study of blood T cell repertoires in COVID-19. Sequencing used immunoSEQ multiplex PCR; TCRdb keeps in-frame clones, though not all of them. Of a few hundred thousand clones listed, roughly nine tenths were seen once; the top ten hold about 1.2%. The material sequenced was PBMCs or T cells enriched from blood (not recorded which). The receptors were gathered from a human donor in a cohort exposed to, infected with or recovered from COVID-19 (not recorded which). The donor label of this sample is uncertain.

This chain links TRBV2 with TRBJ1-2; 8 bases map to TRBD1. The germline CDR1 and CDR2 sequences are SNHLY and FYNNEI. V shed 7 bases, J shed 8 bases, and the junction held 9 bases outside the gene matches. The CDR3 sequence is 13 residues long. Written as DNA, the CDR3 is TGTGCCAGCACCGAGCAGGGGGCGAAGGGCTACACCTTC. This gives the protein CASTEQGAKGYTF.

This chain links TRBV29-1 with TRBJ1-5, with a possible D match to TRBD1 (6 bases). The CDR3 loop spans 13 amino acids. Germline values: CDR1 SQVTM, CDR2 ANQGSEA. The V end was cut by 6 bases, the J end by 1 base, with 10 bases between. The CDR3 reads CSVLQGSNQPQHF. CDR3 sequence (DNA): TGCAGCGTACTACAGGGCAGCAATCAGCCCCAGCATTTT.

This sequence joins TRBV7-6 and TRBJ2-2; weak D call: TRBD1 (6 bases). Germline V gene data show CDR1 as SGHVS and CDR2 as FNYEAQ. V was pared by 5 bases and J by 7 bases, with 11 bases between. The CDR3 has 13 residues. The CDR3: CASSRDRFGELFF. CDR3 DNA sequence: TGTGCCAGCAGCCGAGACAGGTTCGGGGAGCTGTTTTTT.

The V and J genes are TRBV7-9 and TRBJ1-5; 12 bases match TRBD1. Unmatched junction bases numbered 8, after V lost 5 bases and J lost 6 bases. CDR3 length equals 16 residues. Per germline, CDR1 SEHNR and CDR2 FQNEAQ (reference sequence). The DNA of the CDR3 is TGTGCCAGCAGCCAAAGGGGACAGGGGGCGAGTCAGCCCCAGCATTTT. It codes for CASSQRGQGASQPQHF.

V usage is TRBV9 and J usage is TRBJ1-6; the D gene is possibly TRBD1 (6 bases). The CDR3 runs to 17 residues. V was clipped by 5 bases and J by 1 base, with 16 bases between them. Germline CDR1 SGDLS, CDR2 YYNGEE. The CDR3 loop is CASRAGASTSYNSPLHF. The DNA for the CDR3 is TGTGCCAGCAGGGCAGGGGCCTCTACTTCCTATAATTCACCCCTCCACTTT.

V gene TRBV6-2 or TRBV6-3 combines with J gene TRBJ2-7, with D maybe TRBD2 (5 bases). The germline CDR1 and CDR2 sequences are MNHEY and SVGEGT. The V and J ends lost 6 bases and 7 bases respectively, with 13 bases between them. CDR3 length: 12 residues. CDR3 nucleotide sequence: TGTGCCAGCAGCAGTCGGGGTGGTGAGCAGTACTTC. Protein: CASSSRGGEQYF.

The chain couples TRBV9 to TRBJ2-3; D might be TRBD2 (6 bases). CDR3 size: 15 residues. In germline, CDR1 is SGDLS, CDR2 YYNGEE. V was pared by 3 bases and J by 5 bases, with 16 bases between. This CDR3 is CASSEAGLGGDTQYF. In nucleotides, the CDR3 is TGTGCCAGCAGCGAAGCGGGTCTGGGGGGAGATACGCAGTATTTT. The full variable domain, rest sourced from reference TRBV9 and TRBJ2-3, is DSGVTQTPKHLITATGQRVTLRCSPRSGDLSVYWYQQSLDQGLQFLIQYYNGEERAKGNILERFSAQQFPDLHSELNLSSLELGDSALYFCASSEAGLGGDTQYFGPGTRLTVL.

The chain's CDR3 is CASSQGVQGRSPLHF. The CDR3 nucleotides are TGCGCCAGCAGCCAAGGGGTGCAGGGTCGTTCACCCCTCCACTTT. The chain is built from TRBV4-3 and TRBJ1-6; D is possibly TRBD1 (5 bases). The CDR3 length is 15 residues. The V end lost 1 base, the J end lost 9 bases, and 13 bases lay between the germline ends. Germline V gene data show CDR1 as LGHNA and CDR2 as YSLEER.

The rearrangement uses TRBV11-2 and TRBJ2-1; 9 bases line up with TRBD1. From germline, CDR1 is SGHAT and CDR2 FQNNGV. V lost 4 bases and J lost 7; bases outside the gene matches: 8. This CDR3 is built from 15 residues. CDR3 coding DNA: TGTGCCAGCAGCTCCGTTAGGGGACAGGGAAATGAGCAGTTCTTC. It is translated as CASSSVRGQGNEQFF.

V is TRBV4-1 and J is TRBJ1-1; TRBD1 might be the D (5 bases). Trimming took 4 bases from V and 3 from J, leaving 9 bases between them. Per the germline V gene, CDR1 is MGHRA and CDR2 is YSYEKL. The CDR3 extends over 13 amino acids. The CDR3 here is CASSPWGDTEAFF. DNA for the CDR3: TGCGCCAGCAGCCCATGGGGGGACACTGAAGCTTTCTTT.

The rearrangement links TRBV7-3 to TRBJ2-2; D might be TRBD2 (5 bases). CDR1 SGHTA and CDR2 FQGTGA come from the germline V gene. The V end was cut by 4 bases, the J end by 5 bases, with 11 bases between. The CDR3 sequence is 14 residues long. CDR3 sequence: CASSSLGVTGELFF. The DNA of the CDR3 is TGTGCCAGCAGCTCCCTCGGGGTTACCGGGGAGCTGTTTTTT. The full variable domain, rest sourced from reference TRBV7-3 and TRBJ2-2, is GAGVSQTPSNKVTEKGKYVELRCDPISGHTALYWYRQSLGQGPEFLIYFQGTGAADDSGLPNDRFFAVRPEGSVSTLKIQRTERGDSAVYLCASSSLGVTGELFFGEGSRLTVL.

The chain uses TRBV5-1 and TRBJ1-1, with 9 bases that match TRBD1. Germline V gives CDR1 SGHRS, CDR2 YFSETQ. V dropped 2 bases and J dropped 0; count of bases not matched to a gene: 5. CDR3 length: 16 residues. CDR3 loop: CASSLEQGALNTEAFF. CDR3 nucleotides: TGCGCCAGCAGCTTAGAACAGGGGGCATTGAACACTGAAGCTTTCTTT.

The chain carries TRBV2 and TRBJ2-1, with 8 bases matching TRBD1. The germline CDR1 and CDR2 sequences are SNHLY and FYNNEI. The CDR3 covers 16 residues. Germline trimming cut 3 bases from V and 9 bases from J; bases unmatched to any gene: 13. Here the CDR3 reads CASSDMYRGATGEQFF. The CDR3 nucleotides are TGTGCCAGCAGTGATATGTACAGGGGGGCCACAGGTGAGCAGTTCTTC.

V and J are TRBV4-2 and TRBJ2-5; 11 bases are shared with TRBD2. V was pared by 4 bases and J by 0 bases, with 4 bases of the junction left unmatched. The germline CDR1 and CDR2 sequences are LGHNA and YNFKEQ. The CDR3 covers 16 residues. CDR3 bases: TGTGCCAGCAGCCCGGGGACTAGCGGCCACCAAGAGACCCAGTACTTC. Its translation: CASSPGTSGHQETQYF.